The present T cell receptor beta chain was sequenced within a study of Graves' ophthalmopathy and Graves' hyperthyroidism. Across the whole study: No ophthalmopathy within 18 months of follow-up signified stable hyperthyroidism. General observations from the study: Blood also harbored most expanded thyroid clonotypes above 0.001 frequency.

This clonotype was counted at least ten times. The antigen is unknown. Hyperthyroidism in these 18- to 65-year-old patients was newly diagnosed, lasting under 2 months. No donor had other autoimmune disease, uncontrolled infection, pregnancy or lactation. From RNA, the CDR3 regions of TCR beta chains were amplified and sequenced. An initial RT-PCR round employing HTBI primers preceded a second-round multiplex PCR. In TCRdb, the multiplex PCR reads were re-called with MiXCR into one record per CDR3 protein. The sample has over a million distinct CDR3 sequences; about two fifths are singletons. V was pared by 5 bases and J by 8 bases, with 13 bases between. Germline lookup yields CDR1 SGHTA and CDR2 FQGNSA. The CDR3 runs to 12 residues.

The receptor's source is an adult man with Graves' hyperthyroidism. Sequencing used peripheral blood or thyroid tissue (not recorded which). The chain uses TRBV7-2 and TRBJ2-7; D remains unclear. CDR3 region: CASSPRSTQQYF. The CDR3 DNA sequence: TGTGCCAGCAGCCCGCGATCGACCCAGCAGTACTTC.